What follows are 19 T cell receptor beta chains derived from one specimen sequenced in a study of CD8 T cells in ankylosing spondylitis. The antigens of these receptors remain unknown. In TCRdb, the 5' RACE reads were re-called with MiXCR into one record per CDR3 protein. This repertoire shows fewer than 750,000 distinct CDR3 sequences, over 15% found once; its top ten account for around 20%. Study outcomes and limitations: Apparently characteristic of ankylosing spondylitis blood was a TCR beta motif (roughly 8 highly homologous variants).

Input material: blood, either unsorted or a sorted T cell fraction (not recorded which). These receptors all stem from a male donor with ankylosing spondylitis.

Only a few counts were recorded for this clonotype. The chain uses TRBV18 and TRBJ2-3, with 7 positions matching TRBD2. The CDR3 length is 20 residues. Germline CDR1 and CDR2: KGHSH and LQKENI. Losses at the gene ends were 0 bases for V and 2 bases for J; bases not matched to a gene: 17. The DNA of the CDR3 is TGTGCCAGCTCACCACCGAGGCGCGGGGGTTCCGGGGGGAACACAGATACGCAGTATTTT. As protein: CASSPPRRGGSGGNTDTQYF.

This clonotype has only a few counts. The rearrangement links TRBV6-1 to TRBJ2-1; TRBD2 aligns across 10 bases. Germline-derived CDR1 and CDR2 are MNHNS and SASEGT. Trimming at V came to 2 bases and at J to 8 bases, leaving 9 bases not matched to a gene. The CDR3 runs 16 residues. DNA for the CDR3: TGTGCCAGCAGTGAAACAGCGGGAGGGGTGATCTATGAGCAGTTCTTC. Protein: CASSETAGGVIYEQFF.

This clonotype was counted many times. The chain joins TRBV11-2 to TRBJ2-2; 13 bases are a match to TRBD2. V gave up 4 bases and J gave up 2 bases; unmatched junction bases: 4. Germline-derived CDR1 and CDR2 are SGHAT and FQNNGV. The CDR3 sequence is 17 residues long. The CDR3 region is CASSSGLAGTNTGELFF. CDR3 nucleotide sequence: TGTGCCAGCAGCTCGGGACTAGCGGGAACTAACACCGGGGAGCTGTTTTTT.

In this sample, this clonotype turned up a few times. The chain is built from TRBV6-6 and TRBJ2-7; D call uncertain. CDR1 and CDR2 (germline): MNHNY, SVGAGI (reference sequence). V lost 0 bases and J lost 3, with 3 bases in between. The CDR3 extends over 12 amino acids. CDR3: CASSYSNYEQYF. The CDR3 region has the DNA TGTGCCAGCAGTTACTCGAACTACGAGCAGTACTTC.

This clonotype has a handful of counts. The junction shows a germline mismatch at one end, possibly a read error. The chain recombines TRBV3-1 with TRBJ2-2; maybe TRBD1 (5 bases). Germline V gene lookup returns CDR1 LGHDT and CDR2 YNNKEL (reference sequence). CDR3 length: 17 amino acids. The CDR3 region is CASSQGAGFLNAGELFF. The DNA of the CDR3 is TGTGCCAGCAGCCAAGGTGCAGGGTTTTTGAACGCCGGGGAGCTGTTTTTT.

This clonotype came up many times. The V and J genes are TRBV15 and TRBJ2-4; a weak D match, TRBD2 (6 bases). Germline CDR1 and CDR2: LNHNV and YYDKDF (reference sequence). V lost 0 bases, J lost 0 bases, and 15 bases lay in between. This CDR3 region has 18 residues. The CDR3 loop is CATSREKIGGKAKNIQYF. In DNA form, the CDR3 reads TGTGCCACCAGCAGAGAAAAGATCGGGGGAAAAGCCAAAAACATTCAGTACTTC. Complete variable domain (other parts from reference TRBV15 and TRBJ2-4): DAMVIQNPRYQVTQFGKPVTLSCSQTLNHNVMYWYQQKSSQAPKLLFHYYDKDFNNEADTPDNFQSRRPNTSFCFLDIRSPGLGDTAMYLCATSREKIGGKAKNIQYFGAGTRLSVL.

V is TRBV6-1 and J is TRBJ2-7, with TRBD1 as a possible D gene (5 bases). V gave up 9 bases and J gave up 6 bases, with 15 bases separating them. Germline loops: CDR1 MNHNS, CDR2 SASEGT. The CDR3 runs to 12 residues. The CDR3 region is CASGAAWGEQYF. CDR3 sequence (DNA): TGTGCCAGTGGGGCAGCCTGGGGCGAGCAGTACTTC.

The J gene is TRBJ2-3, the V gene TRBV20-1; D is unresolved. Germline V lookup: CDR1 DFQATT, CDR2 SNEGSKA (reference sequence). This CDR3 has 10 residues. CDR3 region: CSPFTDTQYF. CDR3 bases: TGCAGCCCATTCACAGATACGCAGTATTTT.

V is TRBV3-1 and J is TRBJ2-5; D gene unclear. Germline V gene sequence: CDR1 LGHDT, CDR2 YNNKEL (reference sequence). V gave up 0 bases and J gave up 7 bases, with 9 bases separating them. The CDR3 consists of 13 residues. The chain's CDR3 is CASSQDHDGTQYF. The CDR3 bases are TGTGCCAGCAGCCAAGATCACGACGGGACCCAGTACTTC.

This CDR3 is CASSQDEARSYNEQFF. The DNA for the CDR3 is TGCGCCAGCAGCCAAGATGAGGCTAGATCCTACAATGAGCAGTTCTTC. V usage is TRBV4-1 and J usage is TRBJ2-1; D gene unclear. The germline gives CDR1 MGHRA, CDR2 YSYEKL. The CDR3 consists of 16 residues. Trimming shortened V by 0 bases and J by 1 base, and 10 bases separated the two germline ends.

This clonotype has ten or more counts. This chain connects TRBV12-3 or TRBV12-4 to TRBJ2-7; D not certain. CDR3 length: 13 amino acids. Trimming removed 3 bases at V and 3 bases at J, with 9 bases between. The CDR3 DNA reads TGTGCCAGCAGTTTTGAGGTTTTCTACGAGCAGTACTTC. Its translation: CASSFEVFYEQYF.

This clonotype showed up just a few times. The chain is built from TRBV29-1 and TRBJ1-2, with TRBD1 as a possible D gene (5 bases). This CDR3 has 11 amino acids. Germline loops: CDR1 SQVTM, CDR2 ANQGSEA. The V and J ends lost 6 bases and 10 bases respectively, with 15 bases between them. CDR3 DNA: TGCAGCGTCGGCAGGGACGACGTCTACACCTTC. As protein: CSVGRDDVYTF.

V usage is TRBV7-9 and J usage is TRBJ2-1, with 8 bases that match TRBD2. The CDR3 consists of 14 residues. V trimming: 8 bases; J trimming: 0 bases; junction bases outside the gene matches: 3. Germline loops: CDR1 SEHNR, CDR2 FQNEAQ (reference sequence). The CDR3 loop reads CASGGGSSYNEQFF. CDR3 DNA: TGTGCCAGCGGCGGGGGGAGCTCCTACAATGAGCAGTTCTTC.

This clonotype was observed a handful of times. This chain connects TRBV4-1 to TRBJ2-1; maybe TRBD1 (6 bases). Per germline, CDR1 MGHRA and CDR2 YSYEKL. V was pared by 5 bases and J by 4 bases, with 21 bases between. This CDR3 comprises 17 residues. CDR3: CASSAQPGHGLYNEQFF. The CDR3 region has the DNA TGCGCCAGCAGCGCACAACCGGGACATGGACTTTACAATGAGCAGTTCTTC.

V is TRBV5-1 and J is TRBJ1-1; D might be TRBD1 (5 bases). CDR1 SGHRS and CDR2 YFSETQ come from the germline V gene. The V gene lost 2 bases and the J gene lost 4 bases, with 12 bases spanning the gap. This CDR3 is built from 14 residues. The CDR3 sequence is CASSFDYGTTEAFF. CDR3 in DNA: TGCGCCAGCAGCTTTGACTACGGGACCACTGAAGCTTTCTTT.

The chain carries TRBV7-6 and TRBJ2-2; perhaps TRBD2 as D (5 bases). The germline V gene has CDR1 SGHVS and CDR2 FNYEAQ. This CDR3 comprises 16 residues. The V gene lost 2 bases and the J gene lost 7 bases, with 17 bases spanning the gap. The CDR3 nucleotides read TGTGCCAGCAGCTTAATTTCCCGAGGGAGAGGCGGGGAGCTGTTTTTT. Translation: CASSLISRGRGGELFF. Full variable domain (remainder filled in from reference TRBV7-6 and TRBJ2-2): GAGVSQSPRYKVTKRGQDVALRCDPISGHVSLYWYRQALGQGPEFLTYFNYEAQQDKSGLPNDRFSAERPEGSISTLTIQRTEQRDSAMYRCASSLISRGRGGELFFGEGSRLTVL.

This chain links TRBV6-4 with TRBJ1-6; tentative D call: TRBD1 (5 bases). V lost 3 bases, J lost 9 bases, and 12 bases lay in between. Germline loops: CDR1 MRHNA, CDR2 SNTAGT. The length of the CDR3 is 14 residues. CDR3 in amino acids: CASSEGVGASPLHF. The DNA for the CDR3 is TGTGCCAGCAGTGAGGGGGTCGGCGCTTCACCCCTCCACTTT.

The CDR3 is CASSFRTGTSGTTGTDTQYF. CDR3 bases: TGTGCCAGCAGTTTCAGAACCGGGACTAGCGGAACAACTGGCACAGATACGCAGTATTTT. The chain employs TRBV12-3 or TRBV12-4 and TRBJ2-3; 11 nucleotides match TRBD2. CDR3 length equals 20 residues. The V segment lost 3 bases and the J segment 1 base; nucleotides outside the gene matches: 15.

With regard to this clonotype: Compared with germline, one end of the junction differs, possibly owing to a read error. The chain couples TRBV7-2 to TRBJ1-2; D gene ambiguous. Per germline, CDR1 SGHTA and CDR2 FQGNSA. The CDR3 consists of 14 residues. CDR3 in amino acids: CAISTGRGNYGYTF. The CDR3 DNA follows: TGTGCCATCAGCACCGGGAGAGGGAACTATGGCTACACCTTC.